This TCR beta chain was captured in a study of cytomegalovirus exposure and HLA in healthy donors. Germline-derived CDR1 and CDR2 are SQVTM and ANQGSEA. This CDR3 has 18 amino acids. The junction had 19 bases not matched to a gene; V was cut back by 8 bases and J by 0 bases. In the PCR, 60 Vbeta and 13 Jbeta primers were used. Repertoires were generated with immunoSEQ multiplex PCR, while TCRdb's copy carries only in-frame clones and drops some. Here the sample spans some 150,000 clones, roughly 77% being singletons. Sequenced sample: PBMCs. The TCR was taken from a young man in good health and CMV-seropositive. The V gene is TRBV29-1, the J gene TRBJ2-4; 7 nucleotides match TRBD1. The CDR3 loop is CSPERGRGILLAKNIQYF. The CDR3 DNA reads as TGCAGCCCAGAACGAGGCAGGGGGATTCTCTTAGCCAAAAACATTCAGTACTTC.